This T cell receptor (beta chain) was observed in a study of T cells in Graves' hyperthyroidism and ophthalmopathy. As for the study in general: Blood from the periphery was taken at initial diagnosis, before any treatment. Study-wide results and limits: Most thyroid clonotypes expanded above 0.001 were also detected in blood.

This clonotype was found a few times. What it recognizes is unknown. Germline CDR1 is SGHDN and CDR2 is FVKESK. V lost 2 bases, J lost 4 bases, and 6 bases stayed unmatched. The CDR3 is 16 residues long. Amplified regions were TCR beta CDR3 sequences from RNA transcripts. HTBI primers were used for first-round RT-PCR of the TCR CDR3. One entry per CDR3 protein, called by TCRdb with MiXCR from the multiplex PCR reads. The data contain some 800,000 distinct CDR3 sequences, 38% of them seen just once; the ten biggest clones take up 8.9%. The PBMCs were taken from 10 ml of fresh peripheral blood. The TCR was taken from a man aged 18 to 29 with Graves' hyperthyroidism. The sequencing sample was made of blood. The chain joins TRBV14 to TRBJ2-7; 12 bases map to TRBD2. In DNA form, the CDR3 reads TGTGCCAGCAGCCAACGGACTAGCGGGAAAGGGTACGAGCAGTACTTC. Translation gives CASSQRTSGKGYEQYF.